This T cell receptor (beta chain) came from a study of cytomegalovirus exposure and HLA in healthy donors. Trimming took 5 bases from V and 4 from J, leaving 18 bases between them. Per the germline V gene, CDR1 is GTSNPN and CDR2 is SVGIG (reference sequence). The CDR3 consists of 14 residues. The primer mix had 60 Vbeta and 13 Jbeta primers. Only in-frame clones appear in the TCRdb table, and some are missing; sequencing was by immunoSEQ multiplex PCR. This table has around 100,000 clones, 10% appearing once. This clone showed up just a few times. What was sequenced was PBMCs. The genes are TRBV30 and TRBJ2-7; D unresolved. The clonotype comes from a man in his forties or fifties in good health and CMV-seropositive. In nucleotides, the CDR3 is TGTGCCTGGTCAAAACTAAGATTTGGTTACGAGCAGTACTTC. Encoded protein: CAWSKLRFGYEQYF.